These 14 T cell receptor beta chains share one sample of origin, sequenced in a study of blood T cell repertoires in COVID-19. This table comes from immunoSEQ multiplex PCR, and its TCRdb copy is limited to in-frame clones, with some not included. The repertoire holds some 87,000 clones, with around 79% as singletons. Sequencing was carried out using peripheral blood. The receptor source for this set is a human donor in a cohort sampled during active COVID-19.

The chain joins TRBV6-6 to TRBJ2-5; possible D gene TRBD2, 6 bases. CDR3 size: 14 residues. CDR1 MNHNY and CDR2 SVGAGI come from the germline V gene (reference sequence). V was cut by 4 bases and J by 4 bases, with 13 bases left in between. The CDR3 here is CASSSRDWGETQYF. CDR3 nucleotides: TGTGCCAGCAGTTCCCGGGACTGGGGAGAGACCCAGTACTTC.

This clone was seen only once. J is TRBJ1-1 and V is TRBV6-1, with TRBD1 as a possible D gene (5 bases). V lost 2 bases and J lost 12, with 13 bases in between. CDR1 and CDR2 (germline): MNHNS, SASEGT. This CDR3 is 12 amino acids long. The CDR3 region is CASSEKGLVPFF. CDR3 DNA: TGTGCCAGCAGTGAAAAGGGGTTAGTCCCTTTCTTT.

This clone was counted once. The chain combines TRBV18 with TRBJ1-1, with D unclear. The CDR3 is 15 amino acids. Germline lookup yields CDR1 KGHSH and CDR2 LQKENI. With 3 bases removed from V and 5 bases from J, the gap between germline ends came to 16 bases. CDR3 coding DNA: TGTGCCAGCTCACCCGGCCGCGGGTATGAAACTGAAGCTTTCTTT. Its protein product is CASSPGRGYETEAFF. The whole variable domain, filled in from reference TRBV18 and TRBJ1-1, reads NAGVMQNPRHLVRRRGQEARLRCSPMKGHSHVYWYRQLPEEGLKFMVYLQKENIIDESGMPKERFSAEFPKEGPSILRIQQVVRGDSAAYFCASSPGRGYETEAFFGQGTRLTVV.

The chain combines TRBV19 with TRBJ2-1, with TRBD1 matching 7 bases. Per germline, CDR1 LNHDA and CDR2 SQIVND (reference sequence). V gave up 5 bases and J gave up 7 bases; unmatched junction bases: 11. The CDR3 consists of 15 residues. The chain's CDR3 is CASSSHRGLRNEQFF. CDR3 DNA sequence: TGTGCCAGTAGTTCACACAGGGGTTTGAGAAATGAGCAGTTCTTC. The whole variable domain, filled in from reference TRBV19 and TRBJ2-1, reads DGGITQSPKYLFRKEGQNVTLSCEQNLNHDAMYWYRQDPGQGLRLIYYSQIVNDFQKGDIAEGYSVSREKKESFPLTVTSAQKNPTAFYLCASSSHRGLRNEQFFGPGTRLTVL.

To note about this clone: At the DNA level, this CDR3 is encoded by other sequences in the same sample as well. The V gene is TRBV4-2, the J gene TRBJ2-3; 9 bases map to TRBD2. Trimming at V came to 1 base and at J to 3 bases, leaving 5 bases not matched to a gene. Germline V gene lookup returns CDR1 LGHNA and CDR2 YNFKEQ. The CDR3 covers 16 residues. CDR3 residues: CASSQALAGGTDTQYF. DNA for the CDR3: TGTGCCAGCAGCCAAGCCTTGGCGGGGGGGACAGATACGCAGTATTTT.

Only a few counts were recorded for this clone. The chain joins TRBV11-2 to TRBJ2-1; 13 nucleotides match TRBD2. The V and J ends lost 5 bases and 6 bases, in that order; junction bases with no gene match: 7. Germline V CDR1 and CDR2: SGHAT, FQNNGV. This CDR3 comprises 16 residues. CDR3 sequence (DNA): TGTGCCAGCAGCCCCGTCAGGACTAGCGGGAGCAATGAGCAGTTCTTC. Translated: CASSPVRTSGSNEQFF.

This clone showed up just once. The CDR3 bases are TGTGCCAGCAGTGAGGTACCGGGCAATCAGCCCCAGCATTTT. Translated: CASSEVPGNQPQHF. The chain has TRBV6-4 and TRBJ1-5; D gene ambiguous. The CDR3 is 14 amino acids. Germline CDR1 and CDR2: MRHNA and SNTAGT. V was pared by 3 bases and J by 2 bases, with 8 bases between.

This clone was seen at least ten times. The CDR3: CASSYSRVLSTDTQYF. The CDR3 nucleotides read TGTGCCAGCAGTTACTCGAGGGTCCTTAGCACAGATACGCAGTATTTT. V is TRBV6-5 and J is TRBJ2-3; D might be TRBD2 (5 bases). The CDR3 sequence is 16 residues long. V was cut by 0 bases and J by 0 bases, with 10 bases left in between. CDR1 is MNHEY and CDR2 is SVGAGI in the germline V gene.

The chain has TRBV10-3 and TRBJ1-4; TRBD1 matches at 8 bases. The CDR3 totals 16 residues. Germline CDR1 ENHRY, CDR2 SYGVKD. V was pared by 0 bases and J by 10 bases, with 10 bases of the junction left unmatched. The CDR3 is CAISESAGTGLGKLFF. The CDR3, as DNA: TGTGCCATCAGTGAGTCCGCCGGGACAGGTTTGGGAAAACTGTTTTTT.

The chain combines TRBV21-1 with TRBJ2-7; TRBD2, the table's D call, was not compared with the DNA. TRBV21-1 is classified as a pseudogene. The length of the CDR3 is 19 residues. CDR3 amino acids: CASSKRFVKRAGLMYEQYV. CDR3 nucleotides: TGTGCCAGCAGCAAACGTTTTGTGAAGAGGGCGGGATTGATGTACGAGCAGTACGTC.

The V call is TRBV3-1 (or the pseudogene TRBV3-2), the J call TRBJ2-7; the D gene is possibly TRBD2 (6 bases). The germline V and J ends were trimmed by 6 bases and 4 bases, with 7 bases remaining between them. The CDR3 covers 11 residues. The germline V gene encodes CDR1 LGHDT and CDR2 YNNKEL (reference sequence). The CDR3: CASREGYEQYF. The CDR3 DNA sequence: TGTGCCAGCAGGGAGGGGTACGAGCAGTACTTC.

This chain connects TRBV7-9 to TRBJ2-2; D is undetermined. Germline V gene lookup returns CDR1 SEHNR and CDR2 FQNEAQ (reference sequence). This CDR3 is 14 amino acids long. Between the trimmed V and J ends, which lost 5 bases and 4 bases, there was a span of 11 bases. This chain's CDR3 is CASSVVGGTGELFF. The CDR3 nucleotides are TGTGCCAGCAGCGTGGTCGGTGGCACCGGGGAGCTGTTTTTT.

This clone was counted a single time. For the CDR3, the DNA is TGTGCCAGCAGCGTAGCCGCTAGCGGGGGGGCAGGAGAGCAGTTCTTC. Protein sequence: CASSVAASGGAGEQFF. The V and J genes are TRBV9 and TRBJ2-1, with TRBD2 matching 12 bases. The CDR3 consists of 16 residues. J lost 10 bases, V lost 0 bases, and 8 bases had no gene match. Germline loops: CDR1 SGDLS, CDR2 YYNGEE.

The chain joins TRBV4-1 to TRBJ2-2; D is unclear. V was trimmed by 2 bases and J by 5 bases, leaving 6 bases between them. Germline V CDR1 and CDR2: MGHRA, YSYEKL. The CDR3 contains 13 residues. The CDR3 DNA reads TGCGCCAGCAGCCAAAGCCCTACCGGGGAGCTGTTTTTT. It is translated as CASSQSPTGELFF.